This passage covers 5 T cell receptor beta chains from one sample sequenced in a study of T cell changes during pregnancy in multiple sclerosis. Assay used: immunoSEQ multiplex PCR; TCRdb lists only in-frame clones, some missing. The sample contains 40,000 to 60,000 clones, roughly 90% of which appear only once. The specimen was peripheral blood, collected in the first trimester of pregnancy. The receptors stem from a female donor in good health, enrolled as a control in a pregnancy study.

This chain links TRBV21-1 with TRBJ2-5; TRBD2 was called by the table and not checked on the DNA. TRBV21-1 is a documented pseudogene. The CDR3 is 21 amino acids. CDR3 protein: CASSPTPRHQTSGPTGETQYF. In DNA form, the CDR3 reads TGTGCCAGCAGCCCCACCCCCCGACACCAGACTAGCGGCCCTACCGGAGAGACCCAGTACTTC.

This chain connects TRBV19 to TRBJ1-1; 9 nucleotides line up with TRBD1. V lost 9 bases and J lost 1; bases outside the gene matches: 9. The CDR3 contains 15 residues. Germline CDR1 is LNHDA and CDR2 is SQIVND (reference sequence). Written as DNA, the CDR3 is TGTGCCAGCCGGGACAGGGCCTTTCGGAACACTGAAGCTTTCTTT. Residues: CASRDRAFRNTEAFF.

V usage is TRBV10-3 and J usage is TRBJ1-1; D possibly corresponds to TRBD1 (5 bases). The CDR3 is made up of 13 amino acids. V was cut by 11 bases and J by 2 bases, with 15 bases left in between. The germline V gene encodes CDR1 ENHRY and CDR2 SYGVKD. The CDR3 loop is CALKQEINTEAFF. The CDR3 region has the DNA TGTGCCCTCAAACAGGAGATCAACACTGAAGCTTTCTTT.

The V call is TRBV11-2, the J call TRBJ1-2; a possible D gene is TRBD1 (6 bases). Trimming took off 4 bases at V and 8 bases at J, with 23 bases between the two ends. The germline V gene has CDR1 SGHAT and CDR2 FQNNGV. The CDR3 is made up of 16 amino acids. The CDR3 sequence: CASSSPQTGGGRGYTF. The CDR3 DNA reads TGTGCCAGCAGCTCCCCCCAAACCGGCGGGGGCCGAGGCTACACCTTC.

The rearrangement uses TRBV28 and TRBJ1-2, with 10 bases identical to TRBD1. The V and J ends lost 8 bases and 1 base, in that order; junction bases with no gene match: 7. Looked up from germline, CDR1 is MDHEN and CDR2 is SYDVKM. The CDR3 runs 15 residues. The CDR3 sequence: CASGPGTGDNYGYTF. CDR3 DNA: TGTGCCAGCGGGCCCGGGACAGGGGATAACTATGGCTACACCTTC.